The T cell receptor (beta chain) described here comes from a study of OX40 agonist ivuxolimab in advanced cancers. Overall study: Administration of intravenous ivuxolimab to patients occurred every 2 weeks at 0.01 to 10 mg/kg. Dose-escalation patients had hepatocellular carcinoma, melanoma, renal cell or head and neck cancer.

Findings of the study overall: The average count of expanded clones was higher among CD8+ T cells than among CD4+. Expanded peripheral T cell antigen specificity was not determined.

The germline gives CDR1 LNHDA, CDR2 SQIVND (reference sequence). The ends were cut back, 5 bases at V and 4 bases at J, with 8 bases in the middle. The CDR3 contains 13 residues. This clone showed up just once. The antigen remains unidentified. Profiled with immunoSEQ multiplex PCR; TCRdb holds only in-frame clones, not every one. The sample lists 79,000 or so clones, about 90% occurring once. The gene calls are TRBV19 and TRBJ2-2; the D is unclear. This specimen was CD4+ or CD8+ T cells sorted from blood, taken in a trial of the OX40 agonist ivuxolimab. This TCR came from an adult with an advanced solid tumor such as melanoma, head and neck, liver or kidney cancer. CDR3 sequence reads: CASSPTGTGELFF. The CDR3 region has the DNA TGTGCCAGTAGTCCGACGGGCACCGGGGAGCTGTTTTTT.